The source of this T cell receptor (beta chain) is a study of T cells in Graves' hyperthyroidism and ophthalmopathy. Study overall: The authors collected peripheral blood at initial diagnosis, before any treatment.

The V segment lost 3 bases and the J segment 0 bases; nucleotides outside the gene matches: 7. Germline V lookup: CDR1 SNHLY, CDR2 FYNNEI. This CDR3 region has 16 residues. Uncontrolled infection, other autoimmune disease, pregnancy or lactation disqualified patients from enrolment. There were TCR beta CDR3 regions amplified from RNA transcripts. The HTBI primer set served for first-round RT-PCR of the TCR CDR3. TCRdb independently ran MiXCR on the multiplex PCR reads; one entry per CDR3 protein. The top ten clones hold approximately 13% of a sample with approximately 58,000 distinct CDR3 sequences, roughly 52% of them seen once.

Sequenced input: blood. This receptor was taken from a young woman with Graves' ophthalmopathy. The chain carries TRBV2 and TRBJ1-2, with 7 bases lining up with TRBD1. As DNA, the CDR3 is TGTGCCAGCAGTGAGCAGGGGGGGAGAGCTAACTATGGCTACACCTTC. Protein sequence: CASSEQGGRANYGYTF.